A selection of T cell receptor beta chains follows, all from one sample in a study of blood T cells in healthy people across ages. TCRdb recomputed calls from the 5' RACE reads with MiXCR, one row per CDR3 protein. This sample has 1.5 million to 2 million distinct CDR3 sequences, with about 30% found just once. The specimen was blood. The receptors come from a woman in her thirties in good health. Both conserved end residues are part of each CDR3. A D gene is named only where the DNA matches it firmly. Size is stated for part of the rows, as once, few or many counts, or as a class when the clone is expanded.

TRBV5-1	TRBJ2-5	few	.	CASSKSPGETQYF	TGCGCCAGCAGCAAATCCCCGGGAGAGACCCAGTACTTC
TRBV7-9	TRBJ1-2	.	TRBD1	CASSSPDSGTVTNYGYTF	TGTGCCAGCAGCTCGCCGGACTCCGGGACAGTGACTAACTATGGCTACACCTTC
TRBV18	TRBJ1-2	.	.	CASSPQDRGWGYTF	TGTGCCAGCTCACCTCAGGACCGGGGCTGGGGCTACACCTTC
TRBV4-3	TRBJ2-7	many	TRBD2	CASSQDVLAVTYEQYF	TGCGCCAGCAGCCAAGATGTCCTAGCGGTAACCTACGAGCAGTACTTC
TRBV20-1	TRBJ2-3	many	TRBD2	CSGLAGGTDTQYF	TGCAGTGGGCTAGCGGGAGGGACAGATACGCAGTATTTT
TRBV28	TRBJ2-1	.	.	CASTPSPTGWFDNEQFF	TGTGCCAGCACCCCGAGTCCGACGGGGTGGTTTGACAATGAGCAGTTCTTC
TRBV14	TRBJ1-5	.	.	CASSGQSNRPQHF	TGTGCCAGCAGCGGGCAGAGCAATCGGCCCCAGCATTTT
TRBV6-1	TRBJ1-2	.	TRBD1	CASGTTTGTYGYTF	TGTGCCAGCGGGACAACGACAGGGACCTATGGCTACACCTTC
TRBV10-3	TRBJ2-6	few	.	CAISGGAGANVLTF	TGTGCCATCAGTGGGGGGGCTGGGGCCAACGTCCTGACTTTC
TRBV5-1	TRBJ2-1	few	TRBD2	CASAAGGLYNEQFF	TGCGCCAGCGCAGCGGGGGGACTATACAATGAGCAGTTCTTC
TRBV20-1	TRBJ2-5	.	.	CSASSRRDDETQYF	TGCAGTGCTAGCTCGAGGCGGGATGACGAGACCCAGTACTTC
TRBV9	TRBJ2-5	few	TRBD2	CASSVFSGGIQETQYF	TGTGCCAGCAGCGTTTTTAGCGGGGGGATTCAAGAGACCCAGTACTTC
TRBV6-6	TRBJ2-1	few	.	CASSHAQNYNEQFF	TGTGCCAGCAGCCACGCCCAGAATTACAATGAGCAGTTCTTC
TRBV6-1	TRBJ2-7	few	.	CASSAAPCEQYF	TGTGCCAGCAGTGCAGCCCCCTGCGAGCAGTACTTC
TRBV5-1	TRBJ1-1	.	.	CASSSEDGNTEAFF	TGCGCCAGCAGTTCCGAGGACGGCAACACTGAAGCTTTCTTT
TRBV2	TRBJ2-1	.	.	CASAGLAGTKTYNEQFF	TGTGCCAGCGCGGGATTAGCCGGGACCAAGACCTACAATGAGCAGTTCTTC
TRBV5-1	TRBJ2-7	few	.	CASSFMGAYEQYF	TGCGCCAGCAGCTTTATGGGAGCGTACGAGCAGTACTTC
TRBV7-3	TRBJ1-1	few	.	CASMRQLNTEAFF	TGTGCCAGCATGCGACAATTGAACACTGAAGCTTTCTTT
TRBV6-2/TRBV6-3	TRBJ1-2	.	TRBD1	CASSYTGQGRGYTF	TGTGCCAGCAGTTATACAGGACAGGGCCGCGGCTACACCTTC
TRBV5-1	TRBJ2-1	.	TRBD2	CASSSVSGTSGGETQFF	TGCGCCAGCAGCTCGGTTTCCGGGACTAGCGGTGGAGAGACCCAGTTCTTC
TRBV7-2	TRBJ1-2	.	TRBD1	CASSFSPGQAWVYTF	TGTGCCAGCAGCTTCTCCCCCGGACAGGCTTGGGTCTACACCTTC
TRBV5-5	TRBJ1-4	many	.	CASSPRQPTTNEKLFF	TGTGCCAGCAGCCCTCGACAGCCAACAACTAATGAAAAACTGTTTTTT
TRBV25-1	TRBJ1-1	many	.	CASSEIRGGAFF	TGTGCCAGCAGTGAGATCCGGGGTGGGGCTTTCTTT
TRBV2	TRBJ2-3	.	.	CTSREDTGADTQYF	TGTACCAGCAGAGAAGACACGGGCGCAGATACGCAGTATTTT
TRBV20-1	TRBJ2-5	.	.	CSARGDTQETQYF	TGCAGTGCTAGAGGGGACACACAAGAGACCCAGTACTTC
TRBV14	TRBJ1-1	.	.	CASSLPGLQAFF	TGTGCCAGCAGCCTTCCCGGGCTCCAAGCTTTCTTT
TRBV5-5	TRBJ1-4	.	.	CASSLLVGEKLFF	TGTGCCAGCAGTTTACTCGTGGGTGAAAAACTGTTTTTT
TRBV4-3	TRBJ2-7	.	.	CASSQGSGTYEQYF	TGCGCCAGCAGCCAAGGGTCTGGTACCTACGAGCAGTACTTC
TRBV12-3/TRBV12-4	TRBJ2-1	.	TRBD2	CACSFVLAGVLNNEQFF	TGTGCCTGCAGTTTTGTACTAGCGGGAGTATTAAACAATGAGCAGTTCTTC
TRBV9	TRBJ2-1	many	TRBD2	CASSVGASGGQGQFF	TGTGCCAGCAGCGTAGGGGCTAGCGGGGGGCAAGGGCAGTTCTTC
TRBV4-3	TRBJ2-7	many	.	CASSQDRRHPSYEQYF	TGCGCCAGCAGCCAAGATAGGAGACACCCATCCTACGAGCAGTACTTC
TRBV7-2	TRBJ1-1	.	.	CASSFRSANTEAFF	TGTGCCAGCAGCTTTCGGAGCGCGAACACTGAAGCTTTCTTT
TRBV7-3	TRBJ2-1	.	.	CASSLAAGAMDEQFF	TGTGCCAGCAGCCTAGCGGCGGGGGCCATGGATGAGCAGTTCTTC
TRBV29-1	TRBJ1-3	.	TRBD1	CSVAGTGRGNTIYF	TGCAGTGTCGCCGGGACAGGCCGCGGAAACACCATATATTTT
TRBV24-1	TRBJ2-7	few	.	CATSGRDDEQYF	TGTGCCACCAGTGGCCGGGACGACGAGCAGTACTTC
TRBV3-1	TRBJ1-5	.	TRBD1	CASSQGRSAAGGQPQHF	TGTGCCAGCAGCCAAGGCCGGTCCGCGGCAGGGGGTCAGCCCCAGCATTTT
TRBV10-1	TRBJ2-7	many	TRBD1	CASSGGTDYEQYF	TGCGCCAGCAGTGGGGGGACAGACTACGAGCAGTACTTC
TRBV6-1	TRBJ2-3	.	.	CASSELNRPRGQYF	TGTGCCAGCAGTGAACTGAACAGACCGAGGGGGCAGTATTTT
TRBV4-3	TRBJ2-6	.	.	CASSFMERGANVLTF	TGCGCCAGCAGTTTCATGGAGCGCGGGGCCAACGTCCTGACTTTC
TRBV20-1	TRBJ2-1	many	TRBD2	CSARVTSGGANEQFF	TGCAGTGCTAGAGTAACTAGCGGGGGGGCCAATGAGCAGTTCTTC
TRBV18	TRBJ1-4	.	.	CASSLAGAKNEKLFF	TGTGCCAGCTCACTGGCGGGGGCGAAGAATGAAAAACTGTTTTTT
TRBV12-3/TRBV12-4	TRBJ2-7	few	.	CASSPGSPAYEQYF	TGTGCCAGCAGCCCTGGATCACCGGCCTACGAGCAGTACTTC
TRBV20-1	TRBJ2-7	many	TRBD1	CSARLDRGGIRYEQYF	TGCAGTGCTAGGTTGGACAGGGGTGGTATCCGCTACGAGCAGTACTTC
TRBV29-1	TRBJ2-1	.	TRBD2	CSGGGAGGFNEQFF	TGCAGCGGGGGAGGGGCGGGAGGGTTCAATGAGCAGTTCTTC
TRBV6-5	TRBJ2-7	once	.	CASSYSQQPYEQYF	TGTGCCAGCAGTTACTCGCAGCAACCCTACGAGCAGTACTTC
TRBV19	TRBJ1-1	.	TRBD1	CASVRDRGRGTEAFF	TGTGCCAGTGTCCGGGACAGGGGGCGAGGAACTGAAGCTTTCTTT
TRBV24-1	TRBJ2-3	.	TRBD1	CATSTGAADTQYF	TGTGCCACCAGTACAGGGGCGGCAGATACGCAGTATTTT
TRBV27	TRBJ2-7	few	.	CASSGVRALIYEQYF	TGTGCCAGCAGTGGGGTTCGGGCCCTGATCTACGAGCAGTACTTC